This T cell receptor beta chain was sequenced in a study of blood T cell repertoires in COVID-19. For the study at large: Samples of COVID-19 (acute and convalescent) were obtained from the United States, Italy and Spain.

How the authors handled the data: For nucleated cells, counts were estimated from reference gene primer amplification. Clones were read by immunoSEQ multiplex PCR, and TCRdb kept only the in-frame ones, dropping some. V and J calls and clone size follow that table, whereas D and trimming were derived from the DNA. The sample carries roughly 140,000 clones, 85% to 90% recorded once. This CDR3 has 15 residues. V lost 6 bases and J lost 1; bases outside the gene matches: 7. Germline values: CDR1 LGHDT, CDR2 YNNKEL (reference sequence). This sequence joins TRBV3-1 (or the pseudogene TRBV3-2) and TRBJ2-3; the match to TRBD1 covers 7 bases. Sequencing used peripheral blood. This clonotype was obtained from a human donor in a cohort sampled during active COVID-19. The CDR3 DNA reads TGTGCCAGCAGGCAGACAGGGACGGGCACAGATACGCAGTATTTT. It yields the protein CASRQTGTGTDTQYF.